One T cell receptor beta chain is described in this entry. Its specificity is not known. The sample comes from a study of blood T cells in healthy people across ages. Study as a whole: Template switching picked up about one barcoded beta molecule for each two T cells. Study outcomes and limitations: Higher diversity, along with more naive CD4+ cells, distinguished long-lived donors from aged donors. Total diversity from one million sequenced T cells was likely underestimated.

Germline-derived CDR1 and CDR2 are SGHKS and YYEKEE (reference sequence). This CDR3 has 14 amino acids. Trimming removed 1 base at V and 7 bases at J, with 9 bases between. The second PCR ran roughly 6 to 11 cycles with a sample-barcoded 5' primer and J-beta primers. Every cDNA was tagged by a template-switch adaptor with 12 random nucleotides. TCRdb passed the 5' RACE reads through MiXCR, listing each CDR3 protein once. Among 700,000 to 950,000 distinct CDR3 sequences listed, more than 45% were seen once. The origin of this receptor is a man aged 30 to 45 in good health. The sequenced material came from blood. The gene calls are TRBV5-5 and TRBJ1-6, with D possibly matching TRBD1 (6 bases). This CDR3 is CASSLNRDNSPLHF. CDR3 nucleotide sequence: TGTGCCAGCAGCTTGAACAGGGACAATTCACCCCTCCACTTT.